Listed here are 32 T cell receptor beta chains from one sample, sequenced in a study of T cell changes during pregnancy in multiple sclerosis. Clones were sequenced by immunoSEQ multiplex PCR, and TCRdb holds only the in-frame ones, with some missing. The sample holds about 70,000 clones, 90% to 95% seen once. The source material was peripheral blood, sampled in the third trimester of pregnancy. Receptor source: a female donor with multiple sclerosis, enrolled in a pregnancy study.

The chain joins TRBV5-1 to TRBJ1-1; 8 positions match TRBD1. Unmatched junction bases numbered 5, after V lost 4 bases and J lost 0 bases. Germline CDR1 is SGHRS and CDR2 is YFSETQ. The CDR3 is made up of 15 amino acids. Written as DNA, the CDR3 is TGCGCCAGCAGCCCTACGGACAGGGTGAACACTGAAGCTTTCTTT. Its translation: CASSPTDRVNTEAFF.

This chain links TRBV4-3 with TRBJ2-3; possible D gene TRBD2, 6 bases. The CDR3 totals 16 residues. Germline V CDR1 and CDR2: LGHNA, YSLEER. The V gene lost 1 base and the J gene lost 1 base, with 12 bases spanning the gap. The CDR3 here is CASSQGGGSGTDTQYF. DNA of the CDR3: TGCGCCAGCAGCCAAGGAGGAGGGAGCGGCACAGATACGCAGTATTTT.

The V call is TRBV27, the J call TRBJ1-6; 8 bases map to TRBD1. Trimming cost V 4 bases and J 11 bases; bases outside gene matches: 7. This CDR3 is built from 14 residues. The germline V gene encodes CDR1 MNHEY and CDR2 SMNVEV (reference sequence). CDR3 in amino acids: CASSSRDRIAPLHF. DNA of the CDR3: TGTGCCAGCAGTTCCCGGGACAGGATAGCACCCCTCCACTTT.

This CDR3 reads CAWTGGVNTEAFF. In DNA form, the CDR3 reads TGTGCCTGGACAGGGGGAGTGAACACTGAAGCTTTCTTT. The V call is TRBV30, the J call TRBJ1-1, with 7 bases fitting TRBD1. J gave up 0 bases and V 4 bases, and 2 bases lay outside the gene matches. Looked up from germline, CDR1 is GTSNPN and CDR2 is SVGIG (reference sequence). The CDR3 totals 13 residues. Looking up the rest from reference TRBV30 and TRBJ1-1 gives the full variable domain: SQTIHQWPATLVQPVGSPLSLECTVEGTSNPNLYWYRQAAGRGLQLLFYSVGIGQISSEVPQNLSASRPQDRQFILSSKKLLLSDSGFYLCAWTGGVNTEAFFGQGTRLTVV.

The sample holds one count of this clone. The CDR3 DNA reads as TGTGCCAGCAGCTTAGATCGGTGGGGGGGGCAAGAGACCCAGTACTTC. Protein product: CASSLDRWGGQETQYF. The V gene is TRBV7-3, the J gene TRBJ2-5, with 7 bases matching TRBD2. The CDR3 extends over 16 amino acids. Trimming removed 2 bases from V and 2 bases from J; junction bases left unmatched: 8. Germline CDR1 is SGHTA and CDR2 is FQGTGA.

The chain recombines TRBV7-9 with TRBJ1-4; the D gene is possibly TRBD1 (6 bases). V shed 5 bases and J shed 6 bases, with 16 bases lying between them. This CDR3 is 15 amino acids long. Germline V gene data show CDR1 as SEHNR and CDR2 as FQNEAQ (reference sequence). The chain's CDR3 is CASSPQGGEDEKLFF. Written as DNA, the CDR3 is TGTGCCAGCAGCCCCCAAGGGGGGGAAGATGAAAAACTGTTTTTT.

The chain uses TRBV7-8 and TRBJ1-2; 9 bases align to TRBD1. J lost 4 bases, V lost 5 bases, and 5 bases had no gene match. This CDR3 contains 14 residues. CDR1 and CDR2 (germline): SGHVS, FQNEAQ. The CDR3 DNA follows: TGTGCCAGCAGCATGGGACAGGGAGTCTATGGCTACACCTTC. It is translated as CASSMGQGVYGYTF. The complete variable domain, with remaining parts taken from reference TRBV7-8 and TRBJ1-2, reads GAGVSQSPRYKVAKRGQDVALRCDPISGHVSLFWYQQALGQGPEFLTYFQNEAQLDKSGLPSDRFFAERPEGSVSTLKIQRTQQEDSAVYLCASSMGQGVYGYTFGSGTRLTVV.

Here the CDR3 DNA reads TGCGCCAGCAGCTTGGGGGCTGGGGATACGCAGTATTTT. It encodes CASSLGAGDTQYF. V and J are TRBV5-1 and TRBJ2-3; D unclear. With 0 bases removed from V and 6 bases from J, the gap between germline ends came to 8 bases. Germline CDR1 SGHRS, CDR2 YFSETQ. The CDR3 sequence is 13 residues long.

The chain links TRBV7-2 to TRBJ1-6; the match to TRBD1 covers 9 bases. The CDR3 totals 14 residues. With 6 bases clipped from V and 10 bases from J, the junction kept 7 bases outside the gene matches. CDR1 and CDR2 from the germline V gene are SGHTA and FQGNSA. The CDR3 region has the DNA TGTGCCAGCAGTTCAGGACAGGGGCCCTCACCCCTCCACTTT. Translated: CASSSGQGPSPLHF.

The chain uses TRBV10-2 and TRBJ2-1, with TRBD2 as a possible D gene (5 bases). The CDR3 sequence is 14 residues long. The V end lost 6 bases, the J end lost 5 bases, and 14 bases lay between the germline ends. In germline, CDR1 is WSHSY, CDR2 SAAADI. The CDR3 protein is CASRPPEGDNEQFF. For the CDR3, the DNA is TGCGCCAGCAGGCCCCCCGAGGGTGACAATGAGCAGTTCTTC.

This chain joins TRBV7-3 and TRBJ2-5; D call uncertain. Germline values: CDR1 SGHTA, CDR2 FQGTGA. With 2 bases removed from V and 5 bases from J, the gap between germline ends came to 9 bases. This CDR3 region has 13 residues. The CDR3 DNA is TGTGCCAGCAGCTTAGACACCGCGGAGACCCAGTACTTC. This codes for CASSLDTAETQYF. Full variable domain (missing parts from reference TRBV7-3 and TRBJ2-5): GAGVSQTPSNKVTEKGKYVELRCDPISGHTALYWYRQSLGQGPEFLIYFQGTGAADDSGLPNDRFFAVRPEGSVSTLKIQRTERGDSAVYLCASSLDTAETQYFGPGTRLLVL.

This chain connects TRBV6-5 to TRBJ1-1; D perhaps matches TRBD1 (6 bases). The germline CDR1 and CDR2 sequences are MNHEY and SVGAGI. Trimming cost V 3 bases and J 3 bases, with 14 bases left between them. The CDR3 extends over 15 amino acids. This CDR3 reads CASSYTPGADTEAFF. The DNA of the CDR3 is TGTGCCAGCAGTTATACCCCAGGGGCGGACACTGAAGCTTTCTTT.

This rearrangement joins TRBV25-1 to TRBJ1-5; 8 bases align to TRBD1. With V trimmed by 6 bases and J by 7 bases, 5 bases remained unmatched. This CDR3 comprises 13 residues. Germline V CDR1 and CDR2: MGHDK, SYGVNS. The CDR3 spells CASRDREDQPQHF. The CDR3, as DNA: TGTGCCAGCAGGGACAGGGAGGACCAGCCCCAGCATTTT.

The V and J genes are TRBV7-2 and TRBJ2-5, with D possibly being TRBD2 (5 bases). Germline V gives CDR1 SGHTA, CDR2 FQGNSA. Trimming left V 2 bases short and J 14 bases short, with 15 bases between. The CDR3 runs 12 residues. The CDR3 sequence is CASSLPSGKVYF. CDR3 coding DNA: TGTGCCAGCAGCTTACCCTCGGGAAAAGTTTACTTC. Full variable domain (rest looked up from reference TRBV7-2 and TRBJ2-5): GAGVSQSPSNKVTEKGKDVELRCDPISGHTALYWYRQSLGQGLEFLIYFQGNSAPDKSGLPSDRFSAERTGGSVSTLTIQRTQQEDSAVYLCASSLPSGKVYFGPGTRLLVL.

The J gene is TRBJ1-4, the V gene TRBV29-1, with 7 bases identical to TRBD1. Germline V gives CDR1 SQVTM, CDR2 ANQGSEA. The V gene end was trimmed by 6 bases and the J gene end by 5 bases; junction bases not matched to a gene: 15. This CDR3 comprises 16 residues. DNA of the CDR3: TGCAGCGTCACCGGGACAGTCTCTGGGGGCAATGAAAAACTGTTTTTT. It codes for CSVTGTVSGGNEKLFF.

The chain has TRBV25-1 and TRBJ1-2; possible D gene TRBD1, 5 bases. The CDR3 contains 13 residues. CDR1 is MGHDK and CDR2 is SYGVNS in the germline V gene. The V end lost 7 bases, the J end lost 8 bases, and 17 bases lay between the germline ends. DNA of the CDR3: TGTGCCAGCATAGGGTCCCCTTCAGGGGGCTACACCTTC. Translating gives CASIGSPSGGYTF.

The chain couples TRBV5-5 to TRBJ1-4; D might be TRBD1 (6 bases). Germline CDR1 reads SGHKS; CDR2 reads YYEKEE (reference sequence). The CDR3 runs to 14 residues. Trimming cost V 0 bases and J 7 bases, with 10 bases left between them. This CDR3 is CASSLAGGREKLFF. The CDR3 DNA reads TGTGCCAGCAGCTTGGCGGGGGGCCGTGAAAAACTGTTTTTT.

The chain joins TRBV5-6 to TRBJ2-3; TRBD2 aligns across 9 bases. CDR1 and CDR2 from the germline V gene are SGHDT and YYEEEE. This CDR3 is built from 18 residues. After removal of 6 bases from V and 3 bases from J, the junction contained 17 bases not matched to a gene. The CDR3 DNA reads as TGTGCCAGCACCCATAAAGCGGGGGGTCCGGGGTGGACAGATACGCAGTATTTT. It is translated as CASTHKAGGPGWTDTQYF.

For the CDR3, the DNA is TGTGCCAGTAGTATTAGCGGGAATAATGAAAAACTGTTTTTT. This sequence encodes CASSISGNNEKLFF. V and J are TRBV19 and TRBJ1-4; D ambiguous. This CDR3 has 14 amino acids. V lost 3 bases and J 4 bases, leaving 9 bases between the germline ends. CDR1 and CDR2 (germline): LNHDA, SQIVND (reference sequence).

The chain links TRBV4-1 to TRBJ1-4; D gene unclear. V shed 5 bases and J shed 7 bases, with 17 bases lying between them. CDR1 MGHRA and CDR2 YSYEKL come from the germline V gene. This CDR3 has 15 amino acids. The CDR3 bases are TGCGCCAGCAGCGGTCGGGAGAGGGAGAGTGAAAAACTGTTTTTT. This sequence encodes CASSGRERESEKLFF.

The V call is TRBV11-2, the J call TRBJ2-7, with a tentative D call TRBD2 (6 bases). The CDR3 has 13 amino acids. Trimming shortened V by 11 bases and J by 6 bases, and 20 bases separated the two germline ends. Germline-derived CDR1 and CDR2 are SGHAT and FQNNGV. The DNA for the CDR3 is TGTGCCGGGGGGACGTTTCTCTCTGGCGAGCAGTACTTC. Translation: CAGGTFLSGEQYF. Combining the CDR3 with reference TRBV11-2 and TRBJ2-7 gives the whole variable domain EAGVAQSPRYKIIEKRQSVAFWCNPISGHATLYWYQQILGQGPKLLIQFQNNGVVDDSQLPKDRFSAERLKGVDSTLKIQPAKLEDSAVYLCAGGTFLSGEQYFGPGTRLTVT.

This clone occurred once. The rearrangement links TRBV4-2 to TRBJ2-3; 12 nucleotides align to TRBD1. The germline V gene has CDR1 LGHNA and CDR2 YNFKEQ. Trimming removed 4 bases from V and 5 bases from J; junction bases left unmatched: 13. This CDR3 spans 18 amino acids. CDR3 DNA sequence: TGTGCCAGCAGCCTCACCTACCCCGGGACAGGGGGCAGAGATACGCAGTATTTT. It encodes CASSLTYPGTGGRDTQYF.

V usage is TRBV10-3 and J usage is TRBJ1-1; D possibly corresponds to TRBD1 (6 bases). V was trimmed by 2 bases and J by 4 bases, leaving 11 bases between them. The CDR3 has 14 amino acids. CDR1 ENHRY and CDR2 SYGVKD come from the germline V gene. The CDR3 nucleotides are TGTGCCATCAGTGAGGGGGGCACGGGCACTGAAGCTTTCTTT. It is translated as CAISEGGTGTEAFF.

This clone was seen just once. V gene TRBV4-1 combines with J gene TRBJ1-5, with 10 bases matching TRBD1. With V trimmed by 5 bases and J by 9 bases, 7 bases remained unmatched. The germline V gene has CDR1 MGHRA and CDR2 YSYEKL. The length of the CDR3 is 14 residues. The CDR3 spells CASSEGQGNWPQHF. CDR3 DNA sequence: TGCGCCAGCAGCGAGGGACAGGGGAATTGGCCCCAGCATTTT.

The V call is TRBV19, the J call TRBJ2-2; 12 nucleotides agree with TRBD2. Looked up from germline, CDR1 is LNHDA and CDR2 is SQIVND (reference sequence). V shed 6 bases and J 6 bases; nucleotides not matched to a gene: 8. The CDR3 is 16 residues long. CDR3 residues: CASSFPTSGGPGELFF. The CDR3 DNA reads as TGTGCCAGTAGCTTCCCGACTAGCGGGGGTCCCGGGGAGCTGTTTTTT.

About this clone itself: One end of the junction does not line up with germline, which may come from a read error. The J gene is TRBJ2-2, the V gene TRBV7-7, with 7 bases aligning to TRBD1. Germline CDR1 reads SSHAT; CDR2 reads FNYEAQ (reference sequence). CDR3 size: 15 residues. The CDR3 sequence is CASSLRTGYTGELFF. The CDR3 coding sequence is TGTGCTAGCAGCCTGAGGACAGGCTACACCGGGGAGCTGTTTTTT. Using reference TRBV7-7 and TRBJ2-2 for the parts outside the CDR3, the full variable domain is GAGVSQSPRYKVTKRGQDVTLRCDPISSHATLYWYQQALGQGPEFLTYFNYEAQPDKSGLPSDRFSAERPEGSISTLTIQRTEQRDSAMYRCASSLRTGYTGELFFGEGSRLTVL.

The chain links TRBV7-2 to TRBJ2-1; the D gene is possibly TRBD1 (6 bases). The CDR3 runs 13 residues. Germline CDR1 and CDR2: SGHTA and FQGNSA. The V end lost 2 bases, the J end lost 7 bases, and 9 bases lay between the germline ends. In DNA form, the CDR3 reads TGTGCCAGCAGCTTACGGGGACATAATGAGCAGTTCTTC. It encodes CASSLRGHNEQFF.

The V gene is TRBV5-6, the J gene TRBJ1-4; the D gene is possibly TRBD1 (6 bases). With 2 bases removed from V and 8 bases from J, the gap between germline ends came to 13 bases. CDR3 length: 14 residues. The germline CDR1 and CDR2 sequences are SGHDT and YYEEEE. CDR3 nucleotides: TGTGCCAGCAGCTTATCAGGGGCTAGGGAAAAACTGTTTTTT. This translates into CASSLSGAREKLFF.

This chain links TRBV7-3 with TRBJ2-2, with D uncertain. Germline values: CDR1 SGHTA, CDR2 FQGTGA. Trimming shortened V by 1 base and J by 1 base, and 10 bases separated the two germline ends. CDR3 length: 16 residues. The CDR3 loop is CASSLMPLGNTGELFF. CDR3 nucleotide sequence: TGTGCCAGCAGCTTAATGCCCCTAGGGAACACCGGGGAGCTGTTTTTT. Full variable domain (missing parts from reference TRBV7-3 and TRBJ2-2): GAGVSQTPSNKVTEKGKYVELRCDPISGHTALYWYRQSLGQGPEFLIYFQGTGAADDSGLPNDRFFAVRPEGSVSTLKIQRTERGDSAVYLCASSLMPLGNTGELFFGEGSRLTVL.

V is TRBV10-3 and J is TRBJ2-3, with 8 bases matching TRBD1. The germline V gene has CDR1 ENHRY and CDR2 SYGVKD. This CDR3 has 16 residues. V trimming: 0 bases; J trimming: 3 bases; junction bases outside the gene matches: 5. The CDR3 nucleotides are TGTGCCATCAGTGAGTCGACCAGGGGGCGGACAGATACGCAGTATTTT. Protein product: CAISESTRGRTDTQYF.

The chain uses TRBV18 and TRBJ1-2; D possibly corresponds to TRBD1 (5 bases). CDR1 is KGHSH and CDR2 is LQKENI in the germline V gene. Trimming took 5 bases from V and 4 from J, leaving 14 bases between them. The CDR3 runs 14 residues. CDR3 sequence: CASSSGGSLYGYTF. The CDR3 coding sequence is TGTGCCAGCTCATCGGGGGGGAGCCTCTATGGCTACACCTTC.

This clone was observed a single time. The chain couples TRBV29-1 to TRBJ1-2, with 9 nucleotides matching TRBD1. The germline V gene has CDR1 SQVTM and CDR2 ANQGSEA. V lost 6 bases to trimming and J lost 6 bases; unmatched junction nucleotides: 8. The CDR3 length is 13 residues. The CDR3 DNA reads as TGCAGCGTGCCGGGACAGGGACCTAATGGCTACACCTTC. It encodes CSVPGQGPNGYTF.